The 3 T cell receptor beta chains in this list originate from one sample, sequenced in a study of T cell repertoires in cytomegalovirus infection. These TCRs' antigens remain unknown. MiXCR was run by TCRdb on the reads, yielding one entry per CDR3 protein. The sample carries 450,000 to 600,000 distinct CDR3 sequences, 33% recorded once. Specimen: cultured PBMCs, collected from culture after CMV antigen stimulation. Source of these receptors: a human donor in good health (CMV status not recorded). Some clones in this sample may be carry-over from other donors' samples.

The rearrangement joins TRBV6-2 or TRBV6-3 to TRBJ1-3; TRBD1 might be the D (6 bases). The CDR3 covers 15 residues. Looked up from germline, CDR1 is MNHEY and CDR2 is SVGEGT. Trimming took off 5 bases at V and 0 bases at J, with 11 bases between the two ends. The CDR3 loop reads CASSRDRLSGNTIYF. CDR3 sequence (DNA): TGTGCCAGCAGTCGCGACAGGCTCTCTGGAAACACCATATATTTT.

In its sample, this clonotype was seen once. The chain carries TRBV7-9 and TRBJ1-2; D is ambiguous. V lost 5 bases, J lost 3 bases, and 16 bases lay in between. The CDR3 is made up of 15 amino acids. CDR1 is SEHNR, CDR2 FQNEAQ, per germline (reference sequence). This CDR3 reads CASSPPGRSDYGYTF. The CDR3, as DNA: TGTGCCAGCAGCCCTCCTGGAAGGTCTGACTATGGCTACACCTTC.

This clonotype was found many times. The genes are TRBV11-2 and TRBJ2-1, with 9 bases lining up with TRBD2. The CDR3 is 18 amino acids. V shed 5 bases and J 3 bases; nucleotides not matched to a gene: 14. The V gene's germline CDR1 is SGHAT and CDR2 FQNNGV. CDR3 coding DNA: TGTGCCAGCAGCCCCAGGAGCGGGAGGCCCAAGCACTACAATGAGCAGTTCTTC. This gives the protein CASSPRSGRPKHYNEQFF.